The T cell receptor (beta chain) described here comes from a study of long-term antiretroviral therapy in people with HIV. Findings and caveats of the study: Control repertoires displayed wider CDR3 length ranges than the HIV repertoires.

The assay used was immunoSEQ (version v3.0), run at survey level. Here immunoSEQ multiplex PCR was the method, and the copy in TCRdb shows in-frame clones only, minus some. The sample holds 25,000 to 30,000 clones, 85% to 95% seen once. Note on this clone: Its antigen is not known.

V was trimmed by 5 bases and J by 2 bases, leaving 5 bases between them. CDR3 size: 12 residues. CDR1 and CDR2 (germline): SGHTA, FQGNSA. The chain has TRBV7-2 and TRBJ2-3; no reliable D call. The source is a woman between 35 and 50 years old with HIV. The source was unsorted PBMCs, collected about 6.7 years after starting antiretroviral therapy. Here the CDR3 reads CASSIFTDTQYF. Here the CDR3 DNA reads TGTGCCAGCAGCATATTCACAGATACGCAGTATTTT.